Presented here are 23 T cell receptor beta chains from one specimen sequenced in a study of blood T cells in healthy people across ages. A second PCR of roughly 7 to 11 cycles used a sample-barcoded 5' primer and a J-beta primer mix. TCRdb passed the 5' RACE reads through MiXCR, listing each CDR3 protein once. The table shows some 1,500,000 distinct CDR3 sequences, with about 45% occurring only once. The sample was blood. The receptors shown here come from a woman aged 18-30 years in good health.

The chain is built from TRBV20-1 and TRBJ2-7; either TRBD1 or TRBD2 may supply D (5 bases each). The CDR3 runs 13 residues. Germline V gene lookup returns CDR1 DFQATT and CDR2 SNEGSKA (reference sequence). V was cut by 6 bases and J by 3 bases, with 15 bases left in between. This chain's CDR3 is CSAGTATHYEQYF. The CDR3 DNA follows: TGCAGTGCAGGGACCGCCACCCACTACGAGCAGTACTTC.

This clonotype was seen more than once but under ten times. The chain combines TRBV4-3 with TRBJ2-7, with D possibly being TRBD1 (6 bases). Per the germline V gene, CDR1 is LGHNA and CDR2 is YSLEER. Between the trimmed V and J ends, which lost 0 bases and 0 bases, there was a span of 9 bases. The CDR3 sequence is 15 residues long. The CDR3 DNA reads TGCGCCAGCAGCCAAGATTGGGACACCTCCTACGAGCAGTACTTC. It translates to CASSQDWDTSYEQYF.

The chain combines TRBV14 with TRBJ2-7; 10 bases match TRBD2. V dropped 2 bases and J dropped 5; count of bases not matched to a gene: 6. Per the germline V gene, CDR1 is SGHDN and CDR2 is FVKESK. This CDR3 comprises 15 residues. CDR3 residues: CASSQLAGVSHEQYF. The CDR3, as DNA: TGTGCCAGCAGCCAACTAGCGGGAGTTTCCCACGAGCAGTACTTC.

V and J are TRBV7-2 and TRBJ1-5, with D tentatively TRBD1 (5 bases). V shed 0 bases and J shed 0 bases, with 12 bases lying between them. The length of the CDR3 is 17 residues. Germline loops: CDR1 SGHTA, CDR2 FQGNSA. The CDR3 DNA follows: TGTGCCAGCAGCTTAGCTTGGGCAGGGCCTAGCAATCAGCCCCAGCATTTT. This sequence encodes CASSLAWAGPSNQPQHF.

The CDR3 DNA sequence: TGTGCCACAGGGGCCTGGAGCAATCAGCCCCAGCATTTT. Protein: CATGAWSNQPQHF. This chain links TRBV28 with TRBJ1-5; tentative D call: TRBD1 (6 bases). CDR1 is MDHEN and CDR2 is SYDVKM in the germline V gene. The V end lost 10 bases, the J end lost 1 base, and 11 bases lay between the germline ends. The CDR3 spans 13 residues.

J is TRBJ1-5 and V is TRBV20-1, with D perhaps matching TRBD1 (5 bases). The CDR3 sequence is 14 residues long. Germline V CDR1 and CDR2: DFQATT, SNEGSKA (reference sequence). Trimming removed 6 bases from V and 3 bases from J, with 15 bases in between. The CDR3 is CSADGDSPNQPQHF. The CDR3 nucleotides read TGCAGTGCCGACGGTGACAGCCCCAATCAGCCCCAGCATTTT.

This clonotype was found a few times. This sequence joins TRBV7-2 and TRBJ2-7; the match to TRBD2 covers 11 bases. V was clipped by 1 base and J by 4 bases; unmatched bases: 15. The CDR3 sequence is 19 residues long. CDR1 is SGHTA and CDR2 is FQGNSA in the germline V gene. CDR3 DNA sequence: TGTGCCAGCAGCTTAGTACATTGGCTAGCGGGGGGAAAATCGTACGAGCAGTACTTC. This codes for CASSLVHWLAGGKSYEQYF.

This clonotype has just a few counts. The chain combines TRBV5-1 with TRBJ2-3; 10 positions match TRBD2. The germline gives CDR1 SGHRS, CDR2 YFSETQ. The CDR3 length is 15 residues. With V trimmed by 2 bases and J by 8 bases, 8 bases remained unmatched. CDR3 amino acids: CASSFATSGLGTQYF. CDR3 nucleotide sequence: TGCGCCAGCAGCTTCGCGACTAGCGGGTTGGGTACGCAGTATTTT.

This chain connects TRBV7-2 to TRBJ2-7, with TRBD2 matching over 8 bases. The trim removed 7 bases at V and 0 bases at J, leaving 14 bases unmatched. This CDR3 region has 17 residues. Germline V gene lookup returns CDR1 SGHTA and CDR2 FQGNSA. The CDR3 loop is CASNPDPSGPSSYEQYF. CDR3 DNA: TGTGCCAGCAACCCAGATCCTAGCGGGCCTAGCTCCTACGAGCAGTACTTC.

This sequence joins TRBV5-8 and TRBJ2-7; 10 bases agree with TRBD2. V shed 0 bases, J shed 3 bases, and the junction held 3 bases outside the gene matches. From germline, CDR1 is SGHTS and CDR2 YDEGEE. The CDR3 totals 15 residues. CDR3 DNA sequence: TGTGCCAGCAGCTTGGCCGGGACTAGCGTCTACGAGCAGTACTTC. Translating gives CASSLAGTSVYEQYF. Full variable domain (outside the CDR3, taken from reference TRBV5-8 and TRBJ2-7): EAGVTQSPTHLIKTRGQQATLRCSPISGHTSVYWYQQALGLGLQFLLWYDEGEERNRGNFPPRFSGRQFPNYSSELNVNALELEDSALYLCASSLAGTSVYEQYFGPGTRLTVT.

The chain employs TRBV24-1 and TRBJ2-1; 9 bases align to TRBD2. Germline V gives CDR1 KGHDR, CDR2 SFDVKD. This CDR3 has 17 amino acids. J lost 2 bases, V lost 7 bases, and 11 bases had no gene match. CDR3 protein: CATRGASGTGAYNEQFF. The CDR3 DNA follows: TGTGCCACCAGGGGGGCTAGCGGGACGGGTGCCTACAATGAGCAGTTCTTC.

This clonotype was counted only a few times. CDR3 nucleotide sequence: TGCAGTGCTAGAGCATTCGGGCAGACAATTAAAATGAACACTGAAGCTTTCTTT. This sequence encodes CSARAFGQTIKMNTEAFF. The chain couples TRBV20-1 to TRBJ1-1, with no clear D. This CDR3 has 18 residues. Trimming pared 1 base from V and 0 bases from J, leaving 21 bases between. Germline CDR1 reads DFQATT; CDR2 reads SNEGSKA (reference sequence).

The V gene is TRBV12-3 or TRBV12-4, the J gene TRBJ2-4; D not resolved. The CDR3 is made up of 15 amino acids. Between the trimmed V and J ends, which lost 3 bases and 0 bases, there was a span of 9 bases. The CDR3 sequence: CASSFTVLAKNIQYF. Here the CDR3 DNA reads TGTGCCAGCAGTTTTACAGTACTAGCCAAAAACATTCAGTACTTC.

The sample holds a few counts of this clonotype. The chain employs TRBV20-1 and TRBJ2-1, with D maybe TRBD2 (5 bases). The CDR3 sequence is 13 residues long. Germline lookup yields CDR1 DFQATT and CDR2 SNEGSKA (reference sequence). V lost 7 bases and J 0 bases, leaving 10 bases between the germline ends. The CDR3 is CSVQEDSYNEQFF. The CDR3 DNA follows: TGCAGTGTTCAGGAGGACTCCTACAATGAGCAGTTCTTC.

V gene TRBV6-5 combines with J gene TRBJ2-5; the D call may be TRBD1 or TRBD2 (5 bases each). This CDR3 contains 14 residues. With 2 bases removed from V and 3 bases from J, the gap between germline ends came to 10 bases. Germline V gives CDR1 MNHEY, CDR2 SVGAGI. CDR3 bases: TGTGCCAGCAGTTACGGGACGCCAGAAGAGACCCAGTACTTC. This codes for CASSYGTPEETQYF.

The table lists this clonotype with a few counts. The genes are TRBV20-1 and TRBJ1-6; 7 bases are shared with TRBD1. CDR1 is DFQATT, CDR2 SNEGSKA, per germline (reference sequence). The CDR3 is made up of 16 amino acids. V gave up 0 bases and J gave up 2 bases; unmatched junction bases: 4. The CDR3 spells CSARDGTATYNSPLHF. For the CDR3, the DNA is TGCAGTGCTAGAGACGGGACAGCTACCTATAATTCACCCCTCCACTTT.

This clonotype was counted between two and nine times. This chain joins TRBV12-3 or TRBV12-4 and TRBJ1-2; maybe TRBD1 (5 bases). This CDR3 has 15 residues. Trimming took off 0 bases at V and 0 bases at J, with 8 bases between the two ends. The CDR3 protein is CASSLAEGPNYGYTF. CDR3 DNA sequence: TGTGCCAGCAGTTTAGCCGAGGGGCCTAACTATGGCTACACCTTC.

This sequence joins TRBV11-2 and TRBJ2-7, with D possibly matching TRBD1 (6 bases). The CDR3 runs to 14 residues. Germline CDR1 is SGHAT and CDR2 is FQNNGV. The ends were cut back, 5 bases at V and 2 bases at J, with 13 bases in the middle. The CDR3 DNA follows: TGTGCCAGCAGCCCTAGCCCAGGGGCCTACGAGCAGTACTTC. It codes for CASSPSPGAYEQYF.

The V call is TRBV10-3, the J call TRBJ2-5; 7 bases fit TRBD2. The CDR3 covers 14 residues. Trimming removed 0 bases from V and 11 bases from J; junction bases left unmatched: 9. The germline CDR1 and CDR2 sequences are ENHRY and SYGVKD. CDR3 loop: CAISESLAVDEQYF. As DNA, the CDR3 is TGTGCCATCAGTGAGTCCCTAGCGGTCGATGAGCAGTACTTC.

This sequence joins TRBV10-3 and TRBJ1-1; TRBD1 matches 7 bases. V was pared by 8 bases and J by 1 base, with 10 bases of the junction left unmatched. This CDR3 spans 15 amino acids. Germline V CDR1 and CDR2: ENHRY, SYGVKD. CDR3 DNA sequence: TGTGCCATCCGGACAGGCCCCAATGAGAACACTGAAGCTTTCTTT. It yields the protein CAIRTGPNENTEAFF.

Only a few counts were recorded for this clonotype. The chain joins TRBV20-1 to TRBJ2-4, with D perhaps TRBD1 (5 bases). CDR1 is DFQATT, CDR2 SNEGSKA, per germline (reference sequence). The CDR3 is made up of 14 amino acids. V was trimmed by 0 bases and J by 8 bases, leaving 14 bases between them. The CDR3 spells CSARDRGVTDIQYF. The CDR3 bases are TGCAGTGCTAGAGATAGGGGTGTCACGGACATTCAGTACTTC.

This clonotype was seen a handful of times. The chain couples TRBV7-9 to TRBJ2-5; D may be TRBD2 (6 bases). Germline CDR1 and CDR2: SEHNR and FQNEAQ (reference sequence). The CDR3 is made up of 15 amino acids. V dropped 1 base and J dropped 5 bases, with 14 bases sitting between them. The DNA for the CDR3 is TGTGCCAGCAGCTTAGTCGGAGGGGAGGACGAGACCCAGTACTTC. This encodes CASSLVGGEDETQYF.

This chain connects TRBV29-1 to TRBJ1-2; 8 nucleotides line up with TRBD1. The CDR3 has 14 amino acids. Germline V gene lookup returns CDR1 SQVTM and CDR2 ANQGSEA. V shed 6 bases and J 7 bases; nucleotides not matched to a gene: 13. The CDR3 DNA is TGCAGCGTCCCCCCGGGACAGGAGGATTGTGGCTACACCTTC. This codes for CSVPPGQEDCGYTF.